Sequencing of this TCR beta chain was carried out in a study of blood T cell repertoires in COVID-19. Study in general: The United States, Italy and Spain provided the acute and convalescent COVID-19 samples. From T cells, B-cell-depleted T cells, or PBMCs came the material, which was cDNA or gDNA.

V lost 3 bases, J lost 4 bases, and 17 bases stayed unmatched. Germline V gene lookup returns CDR1 DFQATT and CDR2 SNEGSKA (reference sequence). The CDR3 consists of 18 residues. In the source study's methods: Reference gene primers were amplified, and this amplification served to estimate nucleated cell counts. Generated by immunoSEQ multiplex PCR, the TCRdb table keeps only in-frame clones and is missing some. V, J and clone size derive from that table, while D and trimming were established from the DNA sequence. Among about 130,000 clones, around 89% were seen once, and the ten largest hold just under 3%. This clone was detected a few times.

This receptor was taken from a man in his 60s with active or convalescent COVID-19. The sequenced material came from peripheral blood. The rearrangement links TRBV20-1 to TRBJ2-3; 9 bases align to TRBD2. The DNA for the CDR3 is TGCAGTGCTAGTAGGGGGTTTCTGAGAGCGGGAGGTTCAGATACGCAGTATTTT. Translation gives CSASRGFLRAGGSDTQYF.